A single sample gave rise to the 18 T cell receptor beta chains below, sequenced in a study of CD8+CD57+ T cells in acquired aplastic anemia. Whoever was chosen for sequencing had shown CD8+CD57+ cell expansion by flow cytometry. Researchers used genomic DNA as the template to profile TCR beta VDJ and CDR3. TCRdb used MiXCR to reprocess the reads, holding one entry per CDR3 protein. The sample holds 200,000 to 250,000 distinct CDR3 sequences, roughly 60% seen once. Source material: sorted CD4+, CD8+, or CD8+CD57+ T cells (not recorded which) from PBMCs. The receptor set was obtained from a human donor with aplastic anemia.

This clonotype has at least ten counts. V is TRBV11-2 and J is TRBJ2-7; the match to TRBD2 covers 9 bases. With 3 bases clipped from V and 2 bases from J, the junction kept 20 bases outside the gene matches. CDR3 length: 20 residues. In germline, CDR1 is SGHAT, CDR2 FQNNGV. Written as DNA, the CDR3 is TGTGCCAGCAGCTTCCCACTTAGTAGCGGGGGCCTCCCGCCCACCTACGAGCAGTACTTC. Residues: CASSFPLSSGGLPPTYEQYF.

The chain combines TRBV7-8 with TRBJ2-5; D ambiguous. CDR1 SGHVS and CDR2 FQNEAQ come from the germline V gene. The germline V and J ends were trimmed by 1 base and 4 bases, with 7 bases remaining between them. The CDR3 totals 13 residues. The CDR3 region has the DNA TGTGCCAGCAGCTTAGTACCCATAGAGACCCAGTACTTC. This gives the protein CASSLVPIETQYF.

This clonotype has ten or more counts. The chain links TRBV6-6 to TRBJ2-5; D gene unclear. Trimming removed 2 bases at V and 1 base at J, with 2 bases between. The CDR3 length is 12 residues. Germline V gives CDR1 MNHNY, CDR2 SVGAGI (reference sequence). CDR3 in DNA: TGTGCCAGCAGTTACCCCCAAGAGACCCAGTACTTC. Its translation is CASSYPQETQYF.

This clonotype was seen repeatedly, ten times or more. The chain links TRBV12-3 or TRBV12-4 to TRBJ1-1; tentative D call: TRBD1 (6 bases). The CDR3 is 15 amino acids. The V end lost 6 bases, the J end lost 2 bases, and 16 bases lay between the germline ends. CDR3 loop: CASSLGLRGNTEAFF. CDR3 in DNA: TGTGCCAGCAGCCTAGGGCTCAGGGGTAACACTGAAGCTTTCTTT.

The rearrangement uses TRBV7-3 and TRBJ2-7; TRBD2 might be the D (6 bases). In germline, CDR1 is SGHTA, CDR2 FQGTGA. V was pared by 4 bases and J by 2 bases, with 12 bases between. This CDR3 is 14 amino acids long. Written as DNA, the CDR3 is TGTGCCAGCAGCTACCGACTAGGAGCCTACGAGCAGTACTTC. This codes for CASSYRLGAYEQYF.

The chain uses TRBV6-2 or TRBV6-3 and TRBJ2-1, with D perhaps TRBD1 (5 bases). V lost 6 bases to trimming and J lost 3 bases, with 12 bases between them. The CDR3 is made up of 14 amino acids. Germline V gene lookup returns CDR1 MNHEY and CDR2 SVGEGT. The DNA of the CDR3 is TGTGCCAGCAGCGACGCAGGGTACTACAATGAGCAGTTCTTC. Its protein product is CASSDAGYYNEQFF.

The sample holds a few counts of this clonotype. The chain has TRBV29-1 and TRBJ1-2; D is unclear. Trimming took off 3 bases at V and 4 bases at J, with 3 bases between the two ends. This CDR3 comprises 10 residues. The V gene's germline CDR1 is SQVTM and CDR2 ANQGSEA. The CDR3 sequence is CSVESYGYTF. CDR3 DNA sequence: TGCAGCGTTGAGAGCTATGGCTACACCTTC. Looking up the rest from reference TRBV29-1 and TRBJ1-2 gives the full variable domain: SAVISQKPSRDICQRGTSLTIQCQVDSQVTMMFWYRQQPGQSLTLIATANQGSEATYESGFVIDKFPISRPNLTFSTLTVSNMSPEDSSIYLCSVESYGYTFGSGTRLTVV.

The chain joins TRBV20-1 to TRBJ2-5, with a possible D match to TRBD1 (6 bases). There are 13 residues in the CDR3. V lost 6 bases to trimming and J lost 3 bases, with 14 bases between them. CDR1 is DFQATT and CDR2 is SNEGSKA in the germline V gene (reference sequence). The CDR3 is CSAGHEGKETQYF. For the CDR3, the DNA is TGCAGTGCGGGACATGAGGGGAAAGAGACCCAGTACTTC.

This chain uses TRBV12-3 or TRBV12-4 with TRBJ2-5; D ambiguous. This CDR3 is built from 14 residues. Trimming removed 3 bases at V and 5 bases at J, with 13 bases between. The CDR3 region is CASSLRQALETQYF. DNA for the CDR3: TGTGCCAGCAGTTTGCGGCAGGCATTGGAGACCCAGTACTTC.

With respect to this clonotype: Because the CDR3 is missing its conserved closing phenylalanine or tryptophan, this is likely a read error. This chain joins TRBV15 and TRBJ1-1, with 9 bases aligning to TRBD1. CDR3 length: 16 amino acids. Germline CDR1 is LNHNV and CDR2 is YYDKDF (reference sequence). V lost 0 bases to trimming and J lost 3 bases; unmatched junction nucleotides: 5. CDR3 nucleotides: TGTGCCACCAGCAGAGACGGGACAGGGAGTGACACTGAAGCTTTCTCT. Translated: CATSRDGTGSDTEAFS.

The V and J genes are TRBV10-3 and TRBJ1-2; tentatively, D is TRBD1 (5 bases). This CDR3 region has 13 residues. Germline V lookup: CDR1 ENHRY, CDR2 SYGVKD. V lost 5 bases and J lost 6, with 13 bases in between. The CDR3 loop is CAISSRAEDGYTF. The CDR3 DNA follows: TGTGCCATCAGTAGCAGGGCTGAGGATGGCTACACCTTC.

This chain connects TRBV9 to TRBJ1-2; D is ambiguous. This CDR3 comprises 12 residues. The V gene's germline CDR1 is SGDLS and CDR2 YYNGEE. Trimming shortened V by 0 bases and J by 4 bases, and 4 bases separated the two germline ends. CDR3: CASSVDGYGYTF. The DNA for the CDR3 is TGTGCCAGCAGCGTAGATGGCTATGGCTACACCTTC.

V usage is TRBV20-1 and J usage is TRBJ2-7, with 7 bases lining up with TRBD1. The CDR3 consists of 12 residues. J was trimmed by 2 bases and V by 6 bases; bases with no gene match: 4. CDR1 and CDR2 (germline): DFQATT, SNEGSKA (reference sequence). DNA of the CDR3: TGCAGTGCCGGACAGGCCACCTACGAGCAGTACTTC. As protein: CSAGQATYEQYF.

The rearrangement uses TRBV10-1 and TRBJ2-1; unclear D gene. Trimming took 5 bases from V and 9 from J, leaving 11 bases between them. CDR3 length: 12 amino acids. Germline lookup yields CDR1 WNHNN and CDR2 SYGVQD (reference sequence). CDR3 region: CASSRASSEQFF. For the CDR3, the DNA is TGCGCCAGCAGTCGGGCAAGTAGTGAGCAGTTCTTC.

The chain links TRBV12-3 or TRBV12-4 to TRBJ2-5, with a tentative D call TRBD1 (6 bases). V gave up 5 bases and J gave up 2 bases, with 9 bases separating them. The CDR3 totals 13 residues. CDR3 bases: TGTGCCAGCAGTCCCAGGGGACAAGAGACCCAGTACTTC. Translating it yields CASSPRGQETQYF.

The chain has TRBV20-1 and TRBJ2-1, with TRBD2 matching over 9 bases. This CDR3 has 14 amino acids. Trimming at V came to 3 bases and at J to 3 bases, leaving 3 bases not matched to a gene. CDR1 and CDR2 (germline): DFQATT, SNEGSKA (reference sequence). In DNA form, the CDR3 reads TGCAGTGCTAGGACTAGCGGTTACTACAATGAGCAGTTCTTC. It is translated as CSARTSGYYNEQFF.

CDR3 DNA: TGTGCCAGTAGTTTTCTAGCGGGAGAAAGCGTATACTTC. As protein: CASSFLAGESVYF. The J gene is TRBJ2-7, the V gene TRBV19; 10 nucleotides align to TRBD2. Germline trimming cut 5 bases from V and 13 bases from J; bases unmatched to any gene: 11. The CDR3 runs 13 residues. Germline V gives CDR1 LNHDA, CDR2 SQIVND (reference sequence).

This clonotype was seen a handful of times. This rearrangement joins TRBV9 to TRBJ2-1; 8 bases are a match to TRBD2. V gave up 4 bases and J gave up 10 bases; unmatched junction bases: 4. This CDR3 region has 12 residues. Germline-derived CDR1 and CDR2 are SGDLS and YYNGEE. The CDR3 nucleotides are TGTGCCAGCAGCCGACTAGCGCAGGAGCAGTTCTTC. Translation gives CASSRLAQEQFF.